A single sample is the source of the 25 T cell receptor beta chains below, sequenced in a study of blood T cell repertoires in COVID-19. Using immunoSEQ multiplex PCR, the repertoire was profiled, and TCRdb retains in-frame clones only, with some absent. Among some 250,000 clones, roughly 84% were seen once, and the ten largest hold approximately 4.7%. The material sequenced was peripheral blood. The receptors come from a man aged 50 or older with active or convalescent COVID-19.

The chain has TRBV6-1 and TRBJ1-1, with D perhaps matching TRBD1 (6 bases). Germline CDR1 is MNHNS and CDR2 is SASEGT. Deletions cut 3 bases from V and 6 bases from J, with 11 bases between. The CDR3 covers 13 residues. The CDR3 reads CASSDNRAAEAFF. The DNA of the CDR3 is TGTGCCAGCAGTGATAACAGGGCCGCTGAAGCTTTCTTT.

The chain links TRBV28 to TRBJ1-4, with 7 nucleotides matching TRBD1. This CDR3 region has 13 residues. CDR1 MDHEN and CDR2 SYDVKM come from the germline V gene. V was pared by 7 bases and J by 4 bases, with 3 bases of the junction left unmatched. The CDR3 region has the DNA TGTGCCAGCAAGGCAGGGGGTAATGAAAAACTGTTTTTT. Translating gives CASKAGGNEKLFF.

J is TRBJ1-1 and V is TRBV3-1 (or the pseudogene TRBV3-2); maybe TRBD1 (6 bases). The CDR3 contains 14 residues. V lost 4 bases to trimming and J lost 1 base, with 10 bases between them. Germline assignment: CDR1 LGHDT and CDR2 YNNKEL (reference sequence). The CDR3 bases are TGTGCCAGCAGCCGGGACACACAGAACACTGAAGCTTTCTTT. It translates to CASSRDTQNTEAFF.

The CDR3 reads CAWSQPGSGSPLHF. The CDR3 DNA follows: TGTGCCTGGAGCCAGCCGGGGAGTGGTTCACCCCTCCACTTT. The gene calls are TRBV30 and TRBJ1-6; D unresolved. Between the trimmed V and J ends, which lost 3 bases and 9 bases, there was a span of 15 bases. Germline-derived CDR1 and CDR2 are GTSNPN and SVGIG (reference sequence). The CDR3 covers 14 residues.

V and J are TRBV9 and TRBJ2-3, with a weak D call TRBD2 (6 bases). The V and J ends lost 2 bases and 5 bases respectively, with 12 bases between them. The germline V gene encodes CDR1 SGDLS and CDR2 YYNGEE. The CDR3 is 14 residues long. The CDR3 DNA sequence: TGTGCCAGCAGCGTTTCCCCGGGGGAAGATACGCAGTATTTT. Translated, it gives CASSVSPGEDTQYF. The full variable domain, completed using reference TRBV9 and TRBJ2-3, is DSGVTQTPKHLITATGQRVTLRCSPRSGDLSVYWYQQSLDQGLQFLIQYYNGEERAKGNILERFSAQQFPDLHSELNLSSLELGDSALYFCASSVSPGEDTQYFGPGTRLTVL.

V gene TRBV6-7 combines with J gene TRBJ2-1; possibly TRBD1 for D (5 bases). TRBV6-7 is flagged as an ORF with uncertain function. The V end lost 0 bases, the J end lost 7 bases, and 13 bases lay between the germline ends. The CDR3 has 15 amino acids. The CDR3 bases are TGTGCCAGCAGTTACTCGATCTGCAGGGCGAATGAGCAGTTCTTC. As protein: CASSYSICRANEQFF.

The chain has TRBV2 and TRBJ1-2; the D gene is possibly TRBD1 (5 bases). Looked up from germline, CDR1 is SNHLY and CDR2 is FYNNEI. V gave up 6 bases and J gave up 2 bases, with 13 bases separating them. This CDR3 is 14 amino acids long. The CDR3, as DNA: TGTGCCAGCAGGGCGGGGACGGCGAACTATGGCTACACCTTC. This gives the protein CASRAGTANYGYTF.

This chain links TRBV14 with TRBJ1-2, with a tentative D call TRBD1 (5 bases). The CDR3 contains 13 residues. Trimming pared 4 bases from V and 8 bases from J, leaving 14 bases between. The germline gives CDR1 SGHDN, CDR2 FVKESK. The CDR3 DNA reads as TGTGCCAGCAGCCCAACGACAGCGGGAGGCTACACCTTC. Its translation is CASSPTTAGGYTF.

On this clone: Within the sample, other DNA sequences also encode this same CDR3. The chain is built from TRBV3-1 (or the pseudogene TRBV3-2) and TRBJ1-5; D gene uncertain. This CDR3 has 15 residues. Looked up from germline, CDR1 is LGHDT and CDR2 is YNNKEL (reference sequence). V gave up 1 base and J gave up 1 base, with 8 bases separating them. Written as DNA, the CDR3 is TGTGCCAGCAGCCAAGGAGCAGGAAGCAATCAGCCCCAGCATTTT. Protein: CASSQGAGSNQPQHF.

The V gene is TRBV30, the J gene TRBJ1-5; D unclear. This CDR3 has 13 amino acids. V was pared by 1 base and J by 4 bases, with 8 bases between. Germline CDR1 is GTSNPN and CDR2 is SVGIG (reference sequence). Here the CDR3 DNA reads TGTGCCTGGAGTGGGGAGGTTAATCAGCCCCAGCATTTT. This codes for CAWSGEVNQPQHF.

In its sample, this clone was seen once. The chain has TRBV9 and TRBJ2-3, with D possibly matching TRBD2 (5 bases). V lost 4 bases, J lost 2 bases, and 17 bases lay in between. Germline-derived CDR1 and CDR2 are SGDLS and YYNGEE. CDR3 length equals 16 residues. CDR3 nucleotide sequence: TGTGCCAGCAGCCCCCGAGGAGGACTCTACACAGATACGCAGTATTTT. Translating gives CASSPRGGLYTDTQYF.

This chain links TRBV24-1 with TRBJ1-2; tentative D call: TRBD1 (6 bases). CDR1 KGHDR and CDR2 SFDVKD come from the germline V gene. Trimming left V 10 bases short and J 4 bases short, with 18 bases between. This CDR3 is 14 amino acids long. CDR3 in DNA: TGTGCCACTTCTAGCGGGGGCGCAGGCTATGGCTACACCTTC. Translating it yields CATSSGGAGYGYTF.

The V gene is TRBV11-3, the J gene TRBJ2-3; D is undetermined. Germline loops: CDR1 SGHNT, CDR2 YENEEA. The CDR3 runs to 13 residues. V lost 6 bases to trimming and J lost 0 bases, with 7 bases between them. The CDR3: CASRSGSTDTQYF. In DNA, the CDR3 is TGTGCCAGCAGATCCGGTAGCACAGATACGCAGTATTTT.

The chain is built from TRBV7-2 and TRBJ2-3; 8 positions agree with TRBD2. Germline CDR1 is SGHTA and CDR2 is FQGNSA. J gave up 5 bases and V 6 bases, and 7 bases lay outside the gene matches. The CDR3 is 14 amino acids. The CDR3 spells CASSGTAGGDTQYF. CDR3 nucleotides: TGTGCCAGCAGTGGGACGGCGGGGGGAGATACGCAGTATTTT.

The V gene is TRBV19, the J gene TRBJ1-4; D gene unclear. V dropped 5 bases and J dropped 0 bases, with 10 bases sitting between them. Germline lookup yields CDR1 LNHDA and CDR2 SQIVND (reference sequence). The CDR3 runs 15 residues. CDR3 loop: CASSAMFATNEKLFF. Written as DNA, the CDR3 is TGTGCCAGTAGTGCGATGTTTGCAACTAATGAAAAACTGTTTTTT. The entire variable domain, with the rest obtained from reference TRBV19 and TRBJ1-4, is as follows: DGGITQSPKYLFRKEGQNVTLSCEQNLNHDAMYWYRQDPGQGLRLIYYSQIVNDFQKGDIAEGYSVSREKKESFPLTVTSAQKNPTAFYLCASSAMFATNEKLFFGSGTQLSVL.

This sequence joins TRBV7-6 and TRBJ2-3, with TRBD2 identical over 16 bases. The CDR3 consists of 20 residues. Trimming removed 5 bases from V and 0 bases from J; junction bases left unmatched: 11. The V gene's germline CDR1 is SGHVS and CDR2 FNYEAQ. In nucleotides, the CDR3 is TGTGCCAGCAGCCCCCTGGGACTAGCGGGGGGGCCGCGGAGCACAGATACGCAGTATTTT. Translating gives CASSPLGLAGGPRSTDTQYF.

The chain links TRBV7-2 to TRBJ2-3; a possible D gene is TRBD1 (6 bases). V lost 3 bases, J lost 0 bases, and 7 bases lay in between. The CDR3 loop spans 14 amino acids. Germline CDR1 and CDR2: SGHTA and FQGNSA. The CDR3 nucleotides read TGTGCCAGCAGCTTTGGACAGAGCACAGATACGCAGTATTTT. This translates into CASSFGQSTDTQYF.

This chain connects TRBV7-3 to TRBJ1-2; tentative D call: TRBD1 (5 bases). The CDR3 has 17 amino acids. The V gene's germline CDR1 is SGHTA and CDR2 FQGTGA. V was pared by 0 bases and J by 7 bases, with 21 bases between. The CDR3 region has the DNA TGTGCCAGCAGCTTAACGGGCGAAGGGGCCGGCCAGGGTGGCTACACCTTC. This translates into CASSLTGEGAGQGGYTF.

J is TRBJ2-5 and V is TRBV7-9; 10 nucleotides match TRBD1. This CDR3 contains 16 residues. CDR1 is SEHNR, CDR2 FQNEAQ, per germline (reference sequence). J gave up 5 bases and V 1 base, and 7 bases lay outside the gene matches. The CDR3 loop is CASSLGPGQGRETQYF. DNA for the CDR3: TGTGCCAGCAGCTTAGGCCCGGGACAGGGGCGGGAGACCCAGTACTTC.

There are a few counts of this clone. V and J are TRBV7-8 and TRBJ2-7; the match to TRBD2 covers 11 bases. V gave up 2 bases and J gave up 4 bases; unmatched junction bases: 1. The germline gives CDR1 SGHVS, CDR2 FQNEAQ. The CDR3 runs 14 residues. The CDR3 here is CASSLTSGGYEQYF. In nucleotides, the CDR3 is TGTGCCAGCAGCTTAACTAGCGGGGGATACGAGCAGTACTTC.

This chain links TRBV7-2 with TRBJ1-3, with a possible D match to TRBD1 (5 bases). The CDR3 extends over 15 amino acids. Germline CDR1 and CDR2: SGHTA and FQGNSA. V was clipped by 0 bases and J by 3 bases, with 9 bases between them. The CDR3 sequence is CASSLASGFGNTIYF. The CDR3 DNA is TGTGCCAGCAGCTTAGCGTCAGGGTTTGGAAACACCATATATTTT.

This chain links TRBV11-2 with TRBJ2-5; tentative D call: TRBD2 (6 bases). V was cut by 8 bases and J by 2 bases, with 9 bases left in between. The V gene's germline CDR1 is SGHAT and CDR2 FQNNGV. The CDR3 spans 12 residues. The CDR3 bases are TGTGCCAGCGGACTATTTCAAGAGACCCAGTACTTC. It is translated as CASGLFQETQYF. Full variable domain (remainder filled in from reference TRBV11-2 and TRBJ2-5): EAGVAQSPRYKIIEKRQSVAFWCNPISGHATLYWYQQILGQGPKLLIQFQNNGVVDDSQLPKDRFSAERLKGVDSTLKIQPAKLEDSAVYLCASGLFQETQYFGPGTRLLVL.

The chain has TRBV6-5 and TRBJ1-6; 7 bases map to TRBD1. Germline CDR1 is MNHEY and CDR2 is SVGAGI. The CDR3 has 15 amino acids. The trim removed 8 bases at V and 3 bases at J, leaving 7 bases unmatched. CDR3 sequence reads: CASYHRDSYNSPLHF. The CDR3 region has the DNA TGTGCCAGCTACCATCGGGACAGCTATAATTCACCCCTCCACTTT.

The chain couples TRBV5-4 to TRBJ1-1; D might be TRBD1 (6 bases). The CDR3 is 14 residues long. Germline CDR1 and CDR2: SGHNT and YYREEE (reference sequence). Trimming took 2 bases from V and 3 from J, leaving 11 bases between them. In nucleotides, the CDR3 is TGTGCCAGCAGCTTAGCAGGGGTGGACACTGAAGCTTTCTTT. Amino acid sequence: CASSLAGVDTEAFF. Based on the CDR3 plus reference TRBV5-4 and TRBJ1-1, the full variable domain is ETGVTQSPTHLIKTRGQQVTLRCSSQSGHNTVSWYQQALGQGPQFIFQYYREEENGRGNFPPRFSGLQFPNYSSELNVNALELDDSALYLCASSLAGVDTEAFFGQGTRLTVV.

The CDR3 DNA sequence: TGTGCCAGCAGTTTAGGGACAGGGGTCCATGAGCAGTTCTTC. Its translation: CASSLGTGVHEQFF. The J gene is TRBJ2-1, the V gene TRBV27; 10 nucleotides line up with TRBD1. Germline-derived CDR1 and CDR2 are MNHEY and SMNVEV (reference sequence). The trim removed 2 bases at V and 8 bases at J, leaving 3 bases unmatched. CDR3 length equals 14 residues.